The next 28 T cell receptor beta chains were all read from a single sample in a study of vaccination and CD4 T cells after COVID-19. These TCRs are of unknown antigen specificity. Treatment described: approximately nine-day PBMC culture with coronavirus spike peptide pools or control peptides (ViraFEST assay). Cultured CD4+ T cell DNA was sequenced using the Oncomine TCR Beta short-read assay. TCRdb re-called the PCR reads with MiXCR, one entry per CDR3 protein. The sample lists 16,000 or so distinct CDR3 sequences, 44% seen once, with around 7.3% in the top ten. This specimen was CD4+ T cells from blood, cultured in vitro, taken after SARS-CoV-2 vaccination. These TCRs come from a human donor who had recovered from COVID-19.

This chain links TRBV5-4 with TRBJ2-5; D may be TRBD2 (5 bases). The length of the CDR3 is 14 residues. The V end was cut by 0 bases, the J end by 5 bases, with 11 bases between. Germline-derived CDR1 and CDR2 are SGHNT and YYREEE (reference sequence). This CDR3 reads CASSLAYSVETQYF. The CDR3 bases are TGTGCCAGCAGCTTGGCCTATAGCGTGGAGACCCAGTACTTC.

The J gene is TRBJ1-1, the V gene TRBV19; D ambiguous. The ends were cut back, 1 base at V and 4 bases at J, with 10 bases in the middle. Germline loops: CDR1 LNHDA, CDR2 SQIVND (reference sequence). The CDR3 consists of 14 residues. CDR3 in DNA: TGTGCCAGTAGTATAGTAGGCGGTGGCACTGAAGCTTTCTTT. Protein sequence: CASSIVGGGTEAFF. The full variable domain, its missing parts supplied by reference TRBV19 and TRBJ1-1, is DGGITQSPKYLFRKEGQNVTLSCEQNLNHDAMYWYRQDPGQGLRLIYYSQIVNDFQKGDIAEGYSVSREKKESFPLTVTSAQKNPTAFYLCASSIVGGGTEAFFGQGTRLTVV.

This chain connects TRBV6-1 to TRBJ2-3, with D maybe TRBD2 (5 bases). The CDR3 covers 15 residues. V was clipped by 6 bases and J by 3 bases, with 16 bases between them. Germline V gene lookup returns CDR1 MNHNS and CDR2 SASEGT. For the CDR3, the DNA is TGTGCCAGCAGAGCTAGCCCGGTCCAGACAGATACGCAGTATTTT. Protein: CASRASPVQTDTQYF.

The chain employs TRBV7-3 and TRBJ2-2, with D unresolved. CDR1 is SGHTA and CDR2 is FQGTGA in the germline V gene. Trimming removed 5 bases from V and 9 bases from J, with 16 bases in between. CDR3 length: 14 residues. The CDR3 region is CASSPGPGGRELFF. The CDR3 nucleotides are TGTGCCAGCAGCCCTGGCCCAGGCGGCCGGGAGCTGTTTTTT.

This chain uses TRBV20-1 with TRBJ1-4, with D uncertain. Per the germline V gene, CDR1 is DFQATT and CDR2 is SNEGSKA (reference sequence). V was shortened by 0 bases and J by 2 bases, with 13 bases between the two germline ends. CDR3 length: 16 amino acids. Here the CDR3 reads CSARDLRGRTNEKLFF. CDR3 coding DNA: TGCAGTGCTAGAGATCTGAGAGGGAGGACTAATGAAAAACTGTTTTTT.

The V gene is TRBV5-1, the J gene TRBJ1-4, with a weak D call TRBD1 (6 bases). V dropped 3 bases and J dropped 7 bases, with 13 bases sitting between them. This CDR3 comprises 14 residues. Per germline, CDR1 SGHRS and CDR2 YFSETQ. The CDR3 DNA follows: TGCGCCAGCAGCTATACAGGGTCGGGTGAAAAACTGTTTTTT. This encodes CASSYTGSGEKLFF.

The CDR3 spells CASSYGNGKTQYF. The DNA of the CDR3 is TGTGCCAGCAGTTACGGAAATGGAAAGACCCAGTACTTC. The chain has TRBV6-5 and TRBJ2-5, with unresolved D. Germline lookup yields CDR1 MNHEY and CDR2 SVGAGI. The CDR3 has 13 amino acids. V lost 2 bases to trimming and J lost 6 bases, with 10 bases between them.

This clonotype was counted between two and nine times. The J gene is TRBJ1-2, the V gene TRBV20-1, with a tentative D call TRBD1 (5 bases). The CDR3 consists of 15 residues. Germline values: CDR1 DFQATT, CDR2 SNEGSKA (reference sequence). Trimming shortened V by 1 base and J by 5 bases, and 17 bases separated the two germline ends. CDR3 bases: TGCAGTGCTAGAGTTAGTGGTCTGGGGGGGTATGGCTACACCTTC. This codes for CSARVSGLGGYGYTF.

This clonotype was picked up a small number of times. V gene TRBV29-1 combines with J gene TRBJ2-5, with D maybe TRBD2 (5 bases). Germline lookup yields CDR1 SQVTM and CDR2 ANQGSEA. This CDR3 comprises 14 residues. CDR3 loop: CSAHGNSYQETQYF. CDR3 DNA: TGCAGTGCCCACGGGAACTCTTACCAAGAGACCCAGTACTTC.

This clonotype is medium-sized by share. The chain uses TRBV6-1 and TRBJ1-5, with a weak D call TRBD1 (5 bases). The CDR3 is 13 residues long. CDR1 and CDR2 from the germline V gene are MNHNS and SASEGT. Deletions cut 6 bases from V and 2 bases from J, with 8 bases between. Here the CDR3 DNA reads TGTGCCAGCAGAGGGACTGGCAATCAGCCCCAGCATTTT. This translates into CASRGTGNQPQHF.

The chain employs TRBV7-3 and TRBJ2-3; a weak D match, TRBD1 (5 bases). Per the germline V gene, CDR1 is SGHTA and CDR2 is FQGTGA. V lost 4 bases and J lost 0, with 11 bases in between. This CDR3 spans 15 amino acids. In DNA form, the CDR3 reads TGTGCCAGCAGCTCAGACCAGGGTAGCACAGATACGCAGTATTTT. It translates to CASSSDQGSTDTQYF.

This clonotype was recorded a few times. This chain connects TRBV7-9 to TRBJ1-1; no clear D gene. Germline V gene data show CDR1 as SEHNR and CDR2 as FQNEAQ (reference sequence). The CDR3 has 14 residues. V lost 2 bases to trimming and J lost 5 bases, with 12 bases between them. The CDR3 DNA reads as TGTGCCAGCAGCTTATCCGGAACGGGGACTGAAGCTTTCTTT. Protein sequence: CASSLSGTGTEAFF.

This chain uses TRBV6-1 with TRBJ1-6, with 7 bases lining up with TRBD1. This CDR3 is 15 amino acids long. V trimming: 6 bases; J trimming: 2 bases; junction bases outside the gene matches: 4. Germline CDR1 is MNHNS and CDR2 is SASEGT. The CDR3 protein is CASRLTGPYNSPLHF. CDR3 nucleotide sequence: TGTGCCAGCAGACTGACAGGGCCCTATAATTCACCCCTCCACTTT.

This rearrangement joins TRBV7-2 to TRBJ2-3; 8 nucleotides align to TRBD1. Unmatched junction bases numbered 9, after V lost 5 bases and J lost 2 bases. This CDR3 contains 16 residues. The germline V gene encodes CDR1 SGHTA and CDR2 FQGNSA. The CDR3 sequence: CASSLGQGKFTDTQYF. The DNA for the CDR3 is TGTGCCAGCAGCCTAGGACAGGGTAAATTCACAGATACGCAGTATTTT. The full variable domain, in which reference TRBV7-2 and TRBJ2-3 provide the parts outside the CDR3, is GAGVSQSPSNKVTEKGKDVELRCDPISGHTALYWYRQSLGQGLEFLIYFQGNSAPDKSGLPSDRFSAERTGGSVSTLTIQRTQQEDSAVYLCASSLGQGKFTDTQYFGPGTRLTVL.

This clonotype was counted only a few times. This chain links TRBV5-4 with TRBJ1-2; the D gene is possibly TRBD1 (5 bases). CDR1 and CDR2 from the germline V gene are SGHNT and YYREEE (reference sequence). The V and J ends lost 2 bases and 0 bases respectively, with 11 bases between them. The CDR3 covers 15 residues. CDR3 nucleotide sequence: TGTGCCAGCAGCTTCGGGACGCCCGCTAACTATGGCTACACCTTC. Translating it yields CASSFGTPANYGYTF.

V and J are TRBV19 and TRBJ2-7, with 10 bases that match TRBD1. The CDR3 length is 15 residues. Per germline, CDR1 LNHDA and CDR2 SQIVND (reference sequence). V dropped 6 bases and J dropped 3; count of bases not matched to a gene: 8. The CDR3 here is CASSIRQGARYEQYF. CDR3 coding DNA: TGTGCCAGTAGCATAAGACAGGGGGCCCGCTACGAGCAGTACTTC.

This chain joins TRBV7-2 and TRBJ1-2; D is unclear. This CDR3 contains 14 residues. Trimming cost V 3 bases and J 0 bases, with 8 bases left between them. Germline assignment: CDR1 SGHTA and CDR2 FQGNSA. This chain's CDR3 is CASSFSGTNYGYTF. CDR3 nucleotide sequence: TGTGCCAGCAGCTTCTCGGGCACTAACTATGGCTACACCTTC. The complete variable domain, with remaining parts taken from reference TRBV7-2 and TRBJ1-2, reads GAGVSQSPSNKVTEKGKDVELRCDPISGHTALYWYRQSLGQGLEFLIYFQGNSAPDKSGLPSDRFSAERTGGSVSTLTIQRTQQEDSAVYLCASSFSGTNYGYTFGSGTRLTVV.

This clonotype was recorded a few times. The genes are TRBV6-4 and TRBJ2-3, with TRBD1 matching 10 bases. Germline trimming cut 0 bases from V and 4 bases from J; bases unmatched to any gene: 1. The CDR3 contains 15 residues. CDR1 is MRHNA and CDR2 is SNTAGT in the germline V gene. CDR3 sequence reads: CASSDSGQGSDTQYF. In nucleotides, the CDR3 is TGTGCCAGCAGTGACTCGGGACAGGGGTCAGATACGCAGTATTTT.

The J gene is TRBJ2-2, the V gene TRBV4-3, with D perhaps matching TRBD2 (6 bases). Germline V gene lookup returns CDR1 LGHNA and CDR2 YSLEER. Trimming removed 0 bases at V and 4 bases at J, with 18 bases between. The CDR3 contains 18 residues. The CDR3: CASSQEAGASVSTGELFF. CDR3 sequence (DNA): TGCGCCAGCAGCCAAGAAGCCGGGGCTAGCGTGAGCACCGGGGAGCTGTTTTTT.

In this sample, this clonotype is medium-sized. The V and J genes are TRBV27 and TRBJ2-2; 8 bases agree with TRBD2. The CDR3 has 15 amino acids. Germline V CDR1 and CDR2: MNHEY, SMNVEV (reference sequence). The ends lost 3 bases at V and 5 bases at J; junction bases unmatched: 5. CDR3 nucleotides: TGTGCCAGCAGTTTGCAGCGGGGGTGGACCGGGGAGCTGTTTTTT. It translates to CASSLQRGWTGELFF.

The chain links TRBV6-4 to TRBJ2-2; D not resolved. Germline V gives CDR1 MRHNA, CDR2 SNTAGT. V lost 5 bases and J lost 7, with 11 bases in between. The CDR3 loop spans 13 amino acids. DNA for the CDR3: TGTGCCAGCAGTACAGTAGCCGGCGGGGAGCTGTTTTTT. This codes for CASSTVAGGELFF.

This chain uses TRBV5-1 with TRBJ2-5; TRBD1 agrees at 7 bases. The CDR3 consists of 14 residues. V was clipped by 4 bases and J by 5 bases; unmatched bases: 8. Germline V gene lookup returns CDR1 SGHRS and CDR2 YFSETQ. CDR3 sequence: CASSTGQPGETQYF. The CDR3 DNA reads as TGCGCCAGCAGCACGGGACAGCCGGGGGAGACCCAGTACTTC.

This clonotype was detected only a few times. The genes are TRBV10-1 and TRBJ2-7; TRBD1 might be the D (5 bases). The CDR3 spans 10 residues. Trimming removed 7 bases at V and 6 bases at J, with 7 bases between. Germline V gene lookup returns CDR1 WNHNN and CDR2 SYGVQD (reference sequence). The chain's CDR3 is CASNQGEQYF. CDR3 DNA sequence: TGCGCCAGCAATCAGGGCGAGCAGTACTTC.

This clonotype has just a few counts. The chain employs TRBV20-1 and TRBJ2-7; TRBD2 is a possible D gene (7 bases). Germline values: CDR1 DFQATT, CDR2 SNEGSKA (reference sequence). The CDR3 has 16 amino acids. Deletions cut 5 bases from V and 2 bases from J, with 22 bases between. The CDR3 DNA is TGCAGTGCTCCCCGTCCGGGGGGCTTATCAACCTACGAGCAGTACTTC. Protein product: CSAPRPGGLSTYEQYF.

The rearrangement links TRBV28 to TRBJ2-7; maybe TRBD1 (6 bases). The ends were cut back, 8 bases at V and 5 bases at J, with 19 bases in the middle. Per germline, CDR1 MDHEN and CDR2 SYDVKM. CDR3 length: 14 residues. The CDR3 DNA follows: TGTGCCAGCGCTTCCCAAGGGGGTAGCCACGAGCAGTACTTC. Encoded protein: CASASQGGSHEQYF.

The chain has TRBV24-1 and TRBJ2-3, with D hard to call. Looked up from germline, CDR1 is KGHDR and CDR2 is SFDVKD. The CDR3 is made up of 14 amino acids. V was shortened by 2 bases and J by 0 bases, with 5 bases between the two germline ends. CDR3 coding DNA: TGTGCCACCAGTGATTGGCGGAGCACAGATACGCAGTATTTT. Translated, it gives CATSDWRSTDTQYF.

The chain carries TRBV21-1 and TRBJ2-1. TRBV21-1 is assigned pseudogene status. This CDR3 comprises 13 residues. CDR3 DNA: TGTGCCAGCAGCACCCCGAATCACAATGAGCAGTTCTTC. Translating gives CASSTPNHNEQFF.

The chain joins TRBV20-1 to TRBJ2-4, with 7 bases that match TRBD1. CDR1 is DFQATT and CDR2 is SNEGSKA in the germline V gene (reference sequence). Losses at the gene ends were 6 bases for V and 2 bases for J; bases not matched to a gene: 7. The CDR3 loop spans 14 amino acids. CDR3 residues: CSARQGLPKNIQYF. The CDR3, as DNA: TGCAGTGCCAGACAGGGTCTTCCCAAAAACATTCAGTACTTC.